This TCR beta chain derives from a study of blood T cell repertoires in COVID-19. Study-level information: Italy, Spain and the United States were the sources of the convalescent and acute COVID-19 samples.

All enrollees were roughly 18 to 95 years old and from fewer than 25 US areas. Self-reported history from a screening survey and questionnaire set each donor's cohort. Recovered participants had two consecutive negative NP/OP PCR tests, healthcare professional clearance, or symptom resolution. Per the germline V gene, CDR1 is SGHTA and CDR2 is FQGTGA. V dropped 6 bases and J dropped 5 bases, with 14 bases sitting between them. The CDR3 is made up of 15 amino acids. Assay: immunoSEQ multiplex PCR; the TCRdb copy retains only in-frame clones and omits some. The sample has 250,000 to 350,000 clones, roughly 87% seen once; the top ten hold approximately 6%.

This receptor was identified in a woman under 40 who had recovered from COVID-19. The J gene is TRBJ1-6, the V gene TRBV7-3, with a weak D call TRBD1 (6 bases). The specimen sequenced was PBMCs or T cells enriched from blood (not recorded which). The CDR3 DNA reads TGTGCCAGCAGTAAACAGGGTAACAATAATTCACCCCTCCACTTT. It specifies CASSKQGNNNSPLHF. Full variable domain (missing parts from reference TRBV7-3 and TRBJ1-6): GAGVSQTPSNKVTEKGKYVELRCDPISGHTALYWYRQSLGQGPEFLIYFQGTGAADDSGLPNDRFFAVRPEGSVSTLKIQRTERGDSAVYLCASSKQGNNNSPLHFGNGTRLTVT.